This TCR beta chain was profiled in a study of blood T cell repertoires in COVID-19. Looking at the study overall: Specimens from acute and convalescent COVID-19 originated in the United States, Italy and Spain. From T cells, B-cell-depleted T cells, or PBMCs came the material, which was cDNA or gDNA.

Per the authors' pipeline: Amplification of reference gene primers was used by the study to estimate nucleated cell counts. The data were produced by immunoSEQ multiplex PCR, yet TCRdb's version contains in-frame clones alone and is incomplete. The V and J calls and the clone size are those of that table, but D and trimming were determined from the DNA. The sample includes nearly 45,000 clones, 82% seen only once; the top ten take over 12%. Sequences were obtained from peripheral blood. The clonotype was recovered from a human donor in a cohort sampled during active COVID-19.

In nucleotides, the CDR3 is TGTGCCAGCAGCCCACCCACAGGGACCGAAAAACTGTTTTTT. Its protein product is CASSPPTGTEKLFF. This chain joins TRBV7-9 and TRBJ1-4; the D gene is possibly TRBD1 (6 bases). This CDR3 comprises 14 residues. The V gene's germline CDR1 is SEHNR and CDR2 FQNEAQ (reference sequence). Trimming removed 5 bases at V and 8 bases at J, with 15 bases between.